Listed here are 8 T cell receptor beta chains from one sample, sequenced in a study of Ad26.COV2.S vaccination and SARS-CoV-2 variants. Here immunoSEQ multiplex PCR was the method, and the copy in TCRdb shows in-frame clones only, minus some. Of 180,000 or so clones in the sample, approximately 88% are singletons; the top ten hold under 7.5%. Here the sequenced sample was peripheral blood, taken after recovery from COVID-19. All receptors come from a human donor who had recovered from COVID-19.

J is TRBJ1-3 and V is TRBV5-1; the D gene is possibly TRBD1 (5 bases). V dropped 1 base and J dropped 0 bases, with 5 bases sitting between them. Germline assignment: CDR1 SGHRS and CDR2 YFSETQ. The CDR3 consists of 14 residues. CDR3 nucleotides: TGCGCCAGCAGCTTGACAGGCTCTGGAAACACCATATATTTT. Translating it yields CASSLTGSGNTIYF.

The sample holds one count of this clone. V gene TRBV7-2 combines with J gene TRBJ2-3; 10 nucleotides line up with TRBD2. CDR1 is SGHTA and CDR2 is FQGNSA in the germline V gene. The CDR3 consists of 17 residues. With V trimmed by 5 bases and J by 2 bases, 10 bases remained unmatched. CDR3 protein: CASSHRLAGLITDTQYF. The CDR3 region has the DNA TGTGCCAGCAGCCACCGACTAGCGGGCCTTATCACAGATACGCAGTATTTT. Using reference TRBV7-2 and TRBJ2-3 for the parts outside the CDR3, the full variable domain is GAGVSQSPSNKVTEKGKDVELRCDPISGHTALYWYRQSLGQGLEFLIYFQGNSAPDKSGLPSDRFSAERTGGSVSTLTIQRTQQEDSAVYLCASSHRLAGLITDTQYFGPGTRLTVL.

This chain joins TRBV18 and TRBJ2-3, with D perhaps being TRBD1 or TRBD2 (5 bases each). V was trimmed by 6 bases and J by 2 bases, leaving 18 bases between them. CDR1 and CDR2 (germline): KGHSH, LQKENI. This CDR3 is built from 16 residues. CDR3 sequence reads: CASSLETGGTTDTQYF. DNA of the CDR3: TGTGCCAGCTCCCTAGAAACTGGGGGTACCACAGATACGCAGTATTTT.

This chain uses TRBV2 with TRBJ2-7; D gene unclear. Germline loops: CDR1 SNHLY, CDR2 FYNNEI. V was cut by 5 bases and J by 4 bases, with 9 bases left in between. The CDR3 extends over 12 amino acids. The CDR3: CASSKDGYEQYF. As DNA, the CDR3 is TGTGCCAGCAGTAAGGACGGATACGAGCAGTACTTC.

The rearrangement joins TRBV27 to TRBJ1-2, with 7 bases that match TRBD1. V gave up 8 bases and J gave up 6 bases; unmatched junction bases: 9. This CDR3 is 13 amino acids long. Per germline, CDR1 MNHEY and CDR2 SMNVEV (reference sequence). CDR3 sequence: CASALQGFNGYTF. The CDR3 DNA follows: TGTGCCAGCGCTCTACAGGGGTTCAATGGCTACACCTTC.

The CDR3 DNA follows: TGTGCCAGCAGTTACTCCCGAGGGGGGGCTACCTATGGCTACACCTTC. This sequence encodes CASSYSRGGATYGYTF. V gene TRBV6-5 combines with J gene TRBJ1-2; a weak D match, TRBD1 (6 bases). Germline CDR1 reads MNHEY; CDR2 reads SVGAGI. The CDR3 extends over 16 amino acids. V was trimmed by 0 bases and J by 4 bases, leaving 15 bases between them.

The chain employs TRBV5-1 and TRBJ1-3, with D unclear. V dropped 6 bases and J dropped 2 bases, with 9 bases sitting between them. The length of the CDR3 is 13 residues. Germline V lookup: CDR1 SGHRS, CDR2 YFSETQ. The CDR3 reads CASTSGPGNTIYF. The DNA for the CDR3 is TGCGCCAGCACCTCCGGGCCTGGAAACACCATATATTTT.

The rearrangement joins TRBV5-1 to TRBJ2-2; perhaps TRBD2 as D (6 bases). In germline, CDR1 is SGHRS, CDR2 YFSETQ. The V end lost 3 bases, the J end lost 6 bases, and 15 bases lay between the germline ends. The CDR3 extends over 15 amino acids. DNA for the CDR3: TGCGCCAGCAGCTGGGGGGACCGGACGGCCGGGGAGCTGTTTTTT. This sequence encodes CASSWGDRTAGELFF.